These T cell receptor beta chains were read from a single sample in a study of TIL therapy for anti-PD-1-resistant metastatic lung cancer. Assay used: immunoSEQ multiplex PCR; TCRdb lists only in-frame clones, some missing. The sample comprises approximately 27,000 clones, roughly 72% of which are singletons, and around 6.9% rests with the top ten. The source was tumor tissue, collected at baseline. The receptors here all came from a person aged 25-85 years with non-small cell lung cancer. Each CDR3 is given with its conserved first and last residue. A D gene is named only where the DNA matches it firmly. Clone size appears in some rows only: once, few, many, or a class for an expanded clone.

cdr3_nt cdr3_aa clone_size j_call d_call v_call
TGCGCCAGCAGCTTGTCCATAGCGGGAAAAGAGACCCAGTACTTC CASSLSIAGKETQYF - TRBJ2-5 TRBD2 TRBV5-1
TGTGCCAGCAGCGTGGGGGGGACGACCTACGAGCAGTACTTC CASSVGGTTYEQYF - TRBJ2-7 TRBD2 TRBV9
TGCGCCAGCAGCTTCGGGACGACCCAACCAGGCCAAGAGACCCAGTACTTC CASSFGTTQPGQETQYF - TRBJ2-5 - TRBV5-1
TGTGCCAGCAGTTACAAGGACAGCGTCGGCCAGCATTTT CASSYKDSVGQHF - TRBJ1-5 - TRBV6-6
TGTGCCAGCAGTTACTCGGGTTTAGGGGATTCCTATGGCTACACCTTC CASSYSGLGDSYGYTF - TRBJ1-2 - TRBV6-5
TGTGCCATCAGTGACCCGGGACTAGCGGGGGGGCTAAATTCCTACGAGCAGTACTTC CAISDPGLAGGLNSYEQYF - TRBJ2-7 TRBD2 TRBV10-3
TGTGCCAGCAGCTCTTTGCAGGGGTCGAGCACAGATACGCAGTATTTT CASSSLQGSSTDTQYF - TRBJ2-3 - TRBV11-2
TGTGCCAGCAGTTTATTTTCAGGGATTAACTATGGCTACACCTTC CASSLFSGINYGYTF once TRBJ1-2 - TRBV28
TGCGCCAGCAGCTCGTCGACTAGCGGTGAGGTTGATACGCAGTATTTT CASSSSTSGEVDTQYF - TRBJ2-3 TRBD2 TRBV5-1
TGTGCCAGCAGCGTAGGGCAGGGGTTCGGTTCCAATGAGCAGTTCTTC CASSVGQGFGSNEQFF medium-sized TRBJ2-1 - TRBV9
TGCGCCAGCAGCGGGGTGAACGGTGAAGCTTTCTTT CASSGVNGEAFF - TRBJ1-1 - TRBV10-1
TGTGCCAGCAGCCCGCCGGGGGGCGATGGCTACACCTTC CASSPPGGDGYTF few TRBJ1-2 - TRBV7-3
TGTGCCAGCAGTTACTCCACCACCGACAGCCACTATGGCTACACCTTC CASSYSTTDSHYGYTF - TRBJ1-2 - TRBV6-6
TGTGCCTGGAGTTTAGTGGCCGGGGAGCTGTTTTTT CAWSLVAGELFF - TRBJ2-2 - TRBV30
TGTGCCAGCAGCTCCCCGAGCCACGAGCAGTACTTC CASSSPSHEQYF - TRBJ2-7 - TRBV11-3
TGTGCCAGTAGTATCGGCAGGTGGGAGCAAGAGACCCAGTACTTC CASSIGRWEQETQYF - TRBJ2-5 - TRBV19
TGTGCCAGTAGGCCTCCAGGACAGGGAAGCACTGAAGCTTTCTTT CASRPPGQGSTEAFF - TRBJ1-1 TRBD1 TRBV19
TGTGCCAGCAGCGTAAGCGGGACAGGGGTCCACGAGCAGTACTTC CASSVSGTGVHEQYF - TRBJ2-7 TRBD1 TRBV9
TGTGCCAGCAGCTTTTCCTCCTACGAGCAGTACTTC CASSFSSYEQYF few TRBJ2-7 - TRBV11-3
TGTGCCAGCAGCTCGACGCCCCCACTAGCGGGGGAAACCTACGAGCAGTACTTC CASSSTPPLAGETYEQYF - TRBJ2-7 TRBD2 TRBV13
TGCAGCGTTGTTTCCGGGGGGAGCACAGATACGCAGTATTTT CSVVSGGSTDTQYF once TRBJ2-3 TRBD2 TRBV29-1
TGTGCCAGCAGCTTAGATGGGAGGATGAACACTGAAGCTTTCTTT CASSLDGRMNTEAFF - TRBJ1-1 - TRBV11-3
TGTGCCAGCTCACCGGGAGATATAGGGGTCCCCCGCCCTGAAGCTTTCTTT CASSPGDIGVPRPEAFF - TRBJ1-1 - TRBV18
TGTGCCAGCAGTGAATGGACGGAAGATACGCAGTATTTT CASSEWTEDTQYF - TRBJ2-3 - TRBV2
TGTGCCAGCTCACCACAGTGGGGGGACAATCAGCCCCAGCATTTT CASSPQWGDNQPQHF - TRBJ1-5 - TRBV18
TGCGCCAGCAGCTTCAAATCAGGACTTTCACGGGATGAGCAGTTCTTC CASSFKSGLSRDEQFF once TRBJ2-1 - TRBV5-1
TGCGCCAGCAGCCAAGGTCTAGCTGCGAACACCGGGGAGCTGTTTTTT CASSQGLAANTGELFF few TRBJ2-2 - TRBV4-3
TGTGCCAGCAGCTTGGATAACCGTCCCGAGACCCAGTACTTC CASSLDNRPETQYF - TRBJ2-5 - TRBV5-4
TGCACTGCGGGGGTGGCTAGCGGGTACAATGAGCAGTTCTTC CTAGVASGYNEQFF - TRBJ2-1 TRBD2 TRBV29-1
TGCGCCAGCAGCCCTACCGGGACAGGGATCTACGAGCAGTACTTC CASSPTGTGIYEQYF - TRBJ2-7 TRBD1 TRBV5-1
TGTGCCAGCAGTTTCGCTCAGGGGACTTTTGTTGAGCAGTTCTTC CASSFAQGTFVEQFF - TRBJ2-1 - TRBV2
TGTGCCAGCAGTTACTCAGGGGAAAACACAGATACGCAGTATTTT CASSYSGENTDTQYF - TRBJ2-3 - TRBV6-6
TGTGCCAGCAGCCAAGAGGCCGGGACGTCCTACGAGCAGTACTTC CASSQEAGTSYEQYF - TRBJ2-7 - TRBV7-3
TGTGCCAGCAGCGCTCGGACTAGGCCAGAAGAGACCCAGTACTTC CASSARTRPEETQYF - TRBJ2-5 TRBD2 TRBV7-9
TGTGCCAGCTCACCACTTTCCGGGACAGGGATCAACGAGCAGTACTTC CASSPLSGTGINEQYF - TRBJ2-7 TRBD1 TRBV18
TGTGCCAGCAGCTCGGGACGGGAGATTTCACCCCTCCACTTT CASSSGREISPLHF - TRBJ1-6 - TRBV11-2
TGTGCCAGCAGTGCGATTAGCGGGGGGGCCGGGGAGCTGTTTTTT CASSAISGGAGELFF - TRBJ2-2 TRBD2 TRBV6-5
TGTGCCAGCAGCTTGGGCTCAACCGGGGAGCTGTTTTTT CASSLGSTGELFF - TRBJ2-2 - TRBV7-9
TGTGCCAGCAGTTTGGGGAGCTCCTATAATTCACCCCTCCACTTT CASSLGSSYNSPLHF - TRBJ1-6 - TRBV28
TGTGCCAGCAGTTTTTTAGTCGGGACAGCGGTCCCAGATACGCAGTATTTT CASSFLVGTAVPDTQYF - TRBJ2-3 TRBD1 TRBV27
TGTGCCAGCTCTTCTTCTTTATTCTATGGCTACACCTTC CASSSSLFYGYTF - TRBJ1-2 - TRBV7-8
TGTGCCAGCACCGACTCTGGGGGTATGGCAGATACGCAGTATTTT CASTDSGGMADTQYF - TRBJ2-3 - TRBV6-5
TGTGCCAGCAGCCCGGGGGGTGGTAATGAGCAGTTCTTC CASSPGGGNEQFF - TRBJ2-1 TRBD2 TRBV6-6
TGTGCCAGCAGTTTCGGGACAGCCGGCCGGGAGCAGTACTTC CASSFGTAGREQYF - TRBJ2-7 TRBD1 TRBV27
TGCGCCAGCAGCCGGACCCAGGGGGGGATTTTGTTCTTC CASSRTQGGILFF - TRBJ2-1 - TRBV4-3
TGTGCCAGCAGCTTAATATCCACCTACGAGCAGTACTTC CASSLISTYEQYF few TRBJ2-7 - TRBV7-8
TGTGCCAGCAGCCTAGGGGACAGGACTATGAACACTGAAGCTTTCTTT CASSLGDRTMNTEAFF few TRBJ1-1 TRBD1 TRBV11-3
TGTGCCAGCAGCTACGGGACAGCTAATGAAAAACTGTTTTTT CASSYGTANEKLFF few TRBJ1-4 TRBD1 TRBV7-2
TGCGCCAGCAGCTTGGAACCGGGACAGGGGCACGAGCAGTACTTC CASSLEPGQGHEQYF - TRBJ2-7 TRBD1 TRBV5-1
TGTGCCAGCAGTGGGCCGTTACTTTTCGGGAGGGATGAGCAGTTCTTC CASSGPLLFGRDEQFF - TRBJ2-1 TRBD2 TRBV2
TGTGCCAGCAGCTCCCAGGGAGGCCCTCAGCCCCAGCATTTT CASSSQGGPQPQHF - TRBJ1-5 - TRBV7-2
TGCGCCAGCAGCCAAGGATTGGGGGGGCTTGCAGATACGCAGTATTTT CASSQGLGGLADTQYF - TRBJ2-3 - TRBV4-3
TGTGCCAGCAGCCTGGACCCCCTCCCCGGTGTAGCTTTCTTT CASSLDPLPGVAFF - TRBJ1-1 - TRBV7-9
TGTGCCAGTAGACCGACAGGGGAAGAGACCCAGTACTTC CASRPTGEETQYF few TRBJ2-5 TRBD1 TRBV19
TGTGCCAGCAGCCCCAAAGCGACAGGGAACACTGAAGCTTTCTTT CASSPKATGNTEAFF - TRBJ1-1 - TRBV6-8
TGTGCCAGCAGCTTAGAGGGGAGCTCACCCCTCCACTTT CASSLEGSSPLHF - TRBJ1-6 - TRBV7-6
TGTGCCAGCAGCGGCCCCAACACTGAAGCTTTCTTT CASSGPNTEAFF - TRBJ1-1 - TRBV5-6
TGTGCCAGCAGCCAGAAGAGAGGCTGGGACTATGGCTACACCTTC CASSQKRGWDYGYTF - TRBJ1-2 - TRBV14
TGTGCCAGCAGCCGCGCCCCTCAGCCCCAGCATTTT CASSRAPQPQHF - TRBJ1-5 - TRBV7-9
TGTGCCAGCAACGCCGGGACAGGGTCTGGAGCATCGGGTGAAAAACTGTTTTTT CASNAGTGSGASGEKLFF once TRBJ1-4 TRBD1 TRBV5-5